These 22 T cell receptor beta chains originate from one sample sequenced in a study of blood T cells in healthy people across ages. Then a second PCR, running about 6 to 11 cycles, was carried out with a sample-barcoded 5' primer and a J-beta primer mix. TCRdb re-derived calls from the 5' RACE reads in MiXCR, one entry per CDR3 protein. This sample carries 650,000 to 900,000 distinct CDR3 sequences, roughly 60% of them seen once, and the ten largest clones take around a quarter. The sequenced material came from blood. These receptors came from a man aged 30-40 years in good health.

This chain uses TRBV7-8 with TRBJ1-5; D possibly corresponds to TRBD1 (5 bases). The V gene lost 5 bases and the J gene lost 0 bases, with 11 bases spanning the gap. Per germline, CDR1 SGHVS and CDR2 FQNEAQ. The CDR3 spans 15 residues. In DNA, the CDR3 is TGTGCCAGCAGCACTTTTACAGGTAGCAATCAGCCCCAGCATTTT. It is translated as CASSTFTGSNQPQHF.

This chain links TRBV30 with TRBJ2-1; D unclear. The V and J ends lost 3 bases and 7 bases respectively, with 7 bases between them. The CDR3 spans 11 residues. Germline assignment: CDR1 GTSNPN and CDR2 SVGIG (reference sequence). DNA for the CDR3: TGTGCCTGGAGCGTGGCGAATGAGCAGTTCTTC. Translated, it gives CAWSVANEQFF.

The chain employs TRBV10-3 and TRBJ2-4; tentative D call: TRBD1 (6 bases). The end of the DNA is better explained by TRBJ2-5, so the J call may be wrong. Per the germline V gene, CDR1 is ENHRY and CDR2 is SYGVKD. This CDR3 contains 16 residues. Written as DNA, the CDR3 is TGTGCCATCAGTGCGGAATTAGGACAGAAACAAGAGACCCAGTACTTC. Its protein product is CAISAELGQKQETQYF.

This chain links TRBV15 with TRBJ2-3; the D is unclear. V lost 6 bases and J 4 bases, leaving 17 bases between the germline ends. Germline V gives CDR1 LNHNV, CDR2 YYDKDF (reference sequence). CDR3 length equals 15 residues. CDR3: CATSRAHSGPDTQYF. CDR3 nucleotides: TGTGCCACCAGTCGGGCCCACTCCGGTCCAGATACGCAGTATTTT.

The V call is TRBV7-9, the J call TRBJ1-5, with D perhaps TRBD1 (5 bases). This CDR3 spans 13 amino acids. Trimming stripped 5 bases from V and 6 bases from J, with 11 bases between. Germline-derived CDR1 and CDR2 are SEHNR and FQNEAQ (reference sequence). CDR3 DNA sequence: TGTGCCAGCAGCCCTCAGGGTTTTCAGCCCCAGCATTTT. Amino acid sequence: CASSPQGFQPQHF.

The rearrangement joins TRBV12-3 or TRBV12-4 to TRBJ2-5, with 7 bases lining up with TRBD2. J was trimmed by 4 bases and V by 6 bases; bases with no gene match: 8. The CDR3 length is 14 residues. The CDR3 DNA sequence: TGTGCCAGCAGCCGACGAGCGGGGTTAGAGACCCAGTACTTC. Protein product: CASSRRAGLETQYF.

The chain combines TRBV20-1 with TRBJ1-2; D is uncertain. Trimming took 5 bases from V and 4 from J, leaving 8 bases between them. Germline V gives CDR1 DFQATT, CDR2 SNEGSKA (reference sequence). This CDR3 has 11 residues. CDR3 DNA: TGCAGTGCTGTAGCGGGCTATGGCTACACCTTC. Translated: CSAVAGYGYTF.

The rearrangement uses TRBV29-1 and TRBJ2-1; D is possibly TRBD2 (5 bases). V lost 6 bases, J lost 3 bases, and 15 bases lay in between. This CDR3 is 14 amino acids long. Germline V CDR1 and CDR2: SQVTM, ANQGSEA. CDR3 region: CSVRLPEGYNEQFF. Here the CDR3 DNA reads TGCAGCGTCCGACTACCCGAGGGCTACAATGAGCAGTTCTTC.

This clonotype appeared a single time. This chain links TRBV12-3 or TRBV12-4 with TRBJ2-2; 8 bases are a match to TRBD1. V gave up 8 bases and J gave up 8 bases; unmatched junction bases: 10. The CDR3 is 14 amino acids. For the CDR3, the DNA is TGTGCCAGCCCCGGACAGGGAAGAATTGGGGAGCTGTTTTTT. As protein: CASPGQGRIGELFF.

The table lists this clonotype with a count of one. The V call is TRBV28, the J call TRBJ2-5; D not certain. The V gene lost 5 bases and the J gene lost 2 bases, with 12 bases spanning the gap. The CDR3 loop spans 14 amino acids. The germline gives CDR1 MDHEN, CDR2 SYDVKM. The CDR3 bases are TGTGCCAGCAGTACCACACCTATTCAAGAGACCCAGTACTTC. This gives the protein CASSTTPIQETQYF. Full variable domain (missing parts from reference TRBV28 and TRBJ2-5): DVKVTQSSRYLVKRTGEKVFLECVQDMDHENMFWYRQDPGLGLRLIYFSYDVKMKEKGDIPEGYSVSREKKERFSLILESASTNQTSMYLCASSTTPIQETQYFGPGTRLLVL.

The CDR3 sequence: CASSSAPVIRETQYF. The CDR3 DNA is TGTGCCAGCAGTTCAGCCCCGGTGATACGGGAGACCCAGTACTTC. The chain employs TRBV7-2 and TRBJ2-5; D remains ambiguous. V was shortened by 6 bases and J by 5 bases, with 19 bases between the two germline ends. CDR1 SGHTA and CDR2 FQGNSA come from the germline V gene. The CDR3 length is 15 residues.

J is TRBJ2-3 and V is TRBV7-6; 7 positions agree with TRBD2. Germline V gene lookup returns CDR1 SGHVS and CDR2 FNYEAQ. The CDR3 is made up of 14 amino acids. J lost 3 bases, V lost 7 bases, and 7 bases had no gene match. The CDR3 coding sequence is TGTGCCAGCACCTCAGGGAGGGGAACAGATACGCAGTATTTT. Translation gives CASTSGRGTDTQYF.

CDR3 region: CASSTRDNTEAFF. Written as DNA, the CDR3 is TGTGCCAGCAGCACCAGGGACAACACTGAAGCTTTCTTT. The chain combines TRBV7-2 with TRBJ1-1, with a possible D match to TRBD1 (5 bases). V was clipped by 5 bases and J by 2 bases, with 9 bases between them. In germline, CDR1 is SGHTA, CDR2 FQGNSA. The CDR3 covers 13 residues.

This clonotype appeared once. This chain links TRBV3-1 with TRBJ1-1, with a possible D match to TRBD1 (5 bases). Deletions cut 4 bases from V and 4 bases from J, with 13 bases between. The CDR3 runs 14 residues. The germline gives CDR1 LGHDT, CDR2 YNNKEL (reference sequence). Here the CDR3 reads CASSLRQSATEAFF. The CDR3 DNA follows: TGTGCCAGCAGCCTTCGACAGTCAGCCACTGAAGCTTTCTTT.

The chain links TRBV7-8 to TRBJ2-7; 8 positions match TRBD1. The V and J ends lost 1 base and 7 bases, in that order; junction bases with no gene match: 9. This CDR3 comprises 15 residues. Germline V gene data show CDR1 as SGHVS and CDR2 as FQNEAQ. The CDR3 region is CASSLGQGASREQYF. CDR3 sequence (DNA): TGTGCCAGCAGCTTAGGCCAGGGGGCAAGTAGGGAGCAGTACTTC.

This clonotype was recorded once. The chain employs TRBV6-6 and TRBJ1-6; 10 bases agree with TRBD1. The J segment lost 5 bases and the V segment lost 2 bases, leaving 3 bases of the junction unmatched. The V gene's germline CDR1 is MNHNY and CDR2 SVGAGI (reference sequence). The CDR3 is 16 amino acids. The DNA of the CDR3 is TGTGCCAGCAGTTACCTGGGGACAGGGGATAATTCACCCCTCCACTTT. Protein product: CASSYLGTGDNSPLHF.

This CDR3 reads CASSLFCKPGGCQPQHF. DNA for the CDR3: TGTGCCAGCAGTTTATTCTGCAAACCCGGGGGCTGCCAGCCCCAGCATTTT. The V call is TRBV27, the J call TRBJ1-5, with D perhaps TRBD1 (6 bases). The CDR3 covers 17 residues. CDR1 and CDR2 from the germline V gene are MNHEY and SMNVEV (reference sequence). Trimming took 1 base from V and 7 from J, leaving 20 bases between them.

The chain links TRBV27 to TRBJ2-5; D unclear. The ends were cut back, 0 bases at V and 5 bases at J, with 16 bases in the middle. In germline, CDR1 is MNHEY, CDR2 SMNVEV (reference sequence). The CDR3 runs 16 residues. Here the CDR3 reads CASSLSNRELGETQYF. The CDR3 DNA is TGTGCCAGCAGTTTATCGAATCGCGAACTGGGGGAGACCCAGTACTTC.

The V and J genes are TRBV7-2 and TRBJ1-5; 8 nucleotides align to TRBD1. The J segment lost 7 bases and the V segment lost 4 bases, leaving 6 bases of the junction unmatched. This CDR3 region has 14 residues. Germline V gene sequence: CDR1 SGHTA, CDR2 FQGNSA. This CDR3 is CASSSTGGWQPQHF. CDR3 nucleotide sequence: TGTGCCAGCAGCTCTACAGGGGGTTGGCAGCCCCAGCATTTT.

V gene TRBV9 combines with J gene TRBJ2-1; 8 bases are shared with TRBD1. The CDR3 sequence is 14 residues long. V was pared by 4 bases and J by 2 bases, with 2 bases of the junction left unmatched. The germline gives CDR1 SGDLS, CDR2 YYNGEE. CDR3 DNA sequence: TGTGCCAGCAGCCGACAGGGGACCTACAATGAGCAGTTCTTC. This gives the protein CASSRQGTYNEQFF.

In its sample, this clonotype was seen a few times. One end of the junction varies from germline; a read error may be responsible. The CDR3 spells CASSSRQAYEQYF. CDR3 sequence (DNA): TGTGCTAGCAGTAGCAGACAGGCCTACGAGCAGTACTTC. The chain couples TRBV12-3 or TRBV12-4 to TRBJ2-7; tentative D call: TRBD1 (6 bases). The CDR3 sequence is 13 residues long.

This clonotype was recorded once. The chain employs TRBV5-5 and TRBJ2-5, with D perhaps matching TRBD1 (6 bases). V was trimmed by 1 base and J by 2 bases, leaving 15 bases between them. Germline lookup yields CDR1 SGHKS and CDR2 YYEKEE (reference sequence). The CDR3 has 16 residues. The CDR3 nucleotides read TGTGCCAGCAGCTTGTTAGCCGGGACACAGCAAGAGACCCAGTACTTC. It codes for CASSLLAGTQQETQYF. Based on the CDR3 plus reference TRBV5-5 and TRBJ2-5, the full variable domain is DAGVTQSPTHLIKTRGQQVTLRCSPISGHKSVSWYQQVLGQGPQFIFQYYEKEERGRGNFPDRFSARQFPNYSSELNVNALLLGDSALYLCASSLLAGTQQETQYFGPGTRLLVL.